A selection of T cell receptor beta chains follows, all from one sample in a study of blood T cell repertoires in COVID-19. The table came from immunoSEQ multiplex PCR; TCRdb's copy has only in-frame clones and leaves some out. Here the sample spans 25,000 to 35,000 clones, almost 90% being singletons. The specimen sequenced was peripheral blood. These receptors all stem from a man in his 60s with active COVID-19. The CDR3 runs from the conserved cysteine through the conserved F or W. The order of the fields is clone size, J gene, V gene, D gene, CDR3 length, CDR3 protein, CDR3 DNA. The D gene is left open where the match is weak. Clone sizes are given selectively: once, few, many, or a class where the clone is expanded.

NA,TRBJ2-5,TRBV5-1,TRBD1,15,CASSLDGTGSETQYF,TGCGCCAGCAGCTTGGACGGGACAGGGAGCGAGACCCAGTACTTC
NA,TRBJ2-1,TRBV6-6,TRBD1,16,CASSGPGQGVDGEQFF,TGTGCCAGCAGTGGTCCGGGACAGGGGGTAGATGGTGAGCAGTTCTTC
NA,TRBJ1-2,TRBV29-1,TRBD1,12,CSVAGQKYGYTF,TGCAGCGTTGCGGGACAGAAATATGGCTACACCTTC
once,TRBJ1-6,TRBV18,NA,15,CASSPRDSYNSPLHF,TGTGCCAGCTCACCTCGGGACTCGTATAATTCACCCCTCCACTTT
NA,TRBJ1-5,TRBV5-5,NA,13,CASSLDGQQPQHF,TGTGCCAGCAGCTTGGATGGGCAACAGCCCCAGCATTTT
NA,TRBJ1-1,TRBV4-1,NA,14,CASSQELRGTEAFF,TGCGCCAGCAGCCAGGAGCTCCGAGGGACTGAAGCTTTCTTT
NA,TRBJ1-2,TRBV19,TRBD1,13,CASNRDSNYGYTF,TGTGCCAGTAACCGGGACAGTAACTATGGCTACACCTTC
NA,TRBJ2-7,TRBV10-3,NA,11,CAIGEGGEQYF,TGTGCCATCGGCGAGGGTGGCGAGCAGTACTTC
once,TRBJ2-5,TRBV28,NA,15,CASSLLPSLSGTQYF,TGTGCCAGCAGTTTACTCCCGTCGCTGTCGGGGACCCAGTACTTC
NA,TRBJ1-2,TRBV10-1,TRBD1,16,CASSEAVGQGREGYTF,TGCGCCAGCAGTGAAGCCGTTGGACAGGGAAGAGAAGGCTACACCTTC
NA,TRBJ2-7,TRBV11-2,NA,11,CASSSTYEQYF,TGTGCCAGCAGCTCCACCTACGAGCAGTACTTC
NA,TRBJ2-7,TRBV28,NA,14,CASSSRIPSYEQYF,TGTGCCAGCAGTTCCAGGATACCTTCCTACGAGCAGTACTTC
NA,TRBJ1-6,TRBV5-4,TRBD1,15,CASSLPGQTLSPLHF,TGTGCCAGCAGCCTACCGGGACAGACCCTCTCACCCCTCCACTTT
NA,TRBJ2-4,TRBV29-1,TRBD2,12,CSVDGGENIQYF,TGCAGCGTTGACGGGGGGGAGAACATTCAGTACTTC
few,TRBJ2-2,TRBV7-3,NA,16,CASSLWGTRNTGELFF,TGTGCCAGCAGCTTATGGGGGACAAGGAACACCGGGGAGCTGTTTTTT
NA,TRBJ1-4,TRBV19,TRBD1,15,CASSPRDRKGEKLFF,TGTGCCAGTAGTCCCAGGGACAGGAAGGGCGAAAAACTGTTTTTT
NA,TRBJ2-1,TRBV29-1,TRBD2,13,CSSPGGGYNEQFF,TGCAGCTCCCCCGGGGGGGGGTACAATGAGCAGTTCTTC
NA,TRBJ1-2,TRBV6-1,TRBD1,15,CASSEAWTGGYGYTF,TGTGCCAGCAGTGAAGCTTGGACAGGGGGCTATGGCTACACCTTC
NA,TRBJ2-2,TRBV24-1,NA,16,CATPDPRQPYTGELFF,TGTGCCACTCCCGACCCCAGGCAGCCCTACACCGGGGAGCTGTTTTTT
NA,TRBJ2-7,TRBV5-5,TRBD1,17,CASSLGPGQRVSYEQYF,TGTGCCAGCAGCTTGGGACCGGGACAGCGAGTCTCCTACGAGCAGTACTTC
NA,TRBJ2-2,TRBV5-1,TRBD2,19,CASSKEYTSGGSNTGELFF,TGCGCCAGCAGCAAAGAATATACTAGCGGGGGGTCGAACACCGGGGAGCTGTTTTTT
NA,TRBJ1-5,TRBV3-1/TRBV3-2,NA,13,CASSQYRVRPQHF,TGTGCCAGCAGCCAATACAGGGTTCGGCCCCAGCATTTT
NA,TRBJ1-1,TRBV23-1,TRBD1,13,CASNRDRDTEAFF,TGCGCCAGCAATCGGGACAGGGACACTGAAGCTTTCTTT
NA,TRBJ2-7,TRBV10-1,TRBD2,17,CASSESPTSGAHYEQYF,TGCGCCAGCAGTGAGTCTCCGACTAGCGGAGCTCATTACGAGCAGTACTTC
NA,TRBJ2-1,TRBV5-4,NA,15,CASSFTGGPYNEQFF,TGTGCCAGCAGCTTTACCGGGGGACCCTACAATGAGCAGTTCTTC
NA,TRBJ1-1,TRBV20-1,NA,11,CSAAVRLEAFF,TGCAGTGCCGCTGTGAGGCTTGAAGCTTTCTTT
NA,TRBJ1-2,TRBV28,NA,13,CASSRDGRGGYTF,TGTGCCAGCAGTAGGGACGGCCGGGGGGGCTACACCTTC
NA,TRBJ1-6,TRBV6-5,TRBD1,15,CASRSRDRVDSPLHF,TGTGCCAGCAGATCCCGGGACAGGGTCGATTCACCCCTCCACTTT
NA,TRBJ1-6,TRBV7-2,NA,15,CASSLSVFGNSPLHF,TGTGCCAGCAGCTTGTCTGTATTCGGTAATTCACCCCTCCACTTT
NA,TRBJ2-3,TRBV5-1,TRBD1,15,CASSPHRGRTDTQYF,TGCGCCAGCAGCCCCCACAGGGGGCGAACAGATACGCAGTATTTT
NA,TRBJ2-5,TRBV9,TRBD2,18,CASSVGLAGAPRQETQYF,TGTGCCAGCAGCGTAGGACTAGCGGGGGCCCCCCGTCAAGAGACCCAGTACTTC
NA,TRBJ1-5,TRBV27,NA,13,CASSIHLYQPQHF,TGTGCCAGCAGTATCCACCTCTACCAGCCCCAGCATTTT
NA,TRBJ1-4,TRBV11-3,TRBD1,16,CASSYQPGQGGGRLFF,TGTGCCAGCAGCTACCAACCGGGACAGGGTGGAGGGCGACTGTTTTTT
NA,TRBJ1-3,TRBV5-8,TRBD1,15,CASSPAGTGGNTIYF,TGTGCCAGCAGCCCCGCTGGGACAGGTGGAAACACCATATATTTT
NA,TRBJ2-7,TRBV3-1/TRBV3-2,NA,16,CASSQTGTTESYEQYF,TGTGCCAGCAGCCAAACAGGGACTACTGAGAGCTACGAGCAGTACTTC
NA,TRBJ2-7,TRBV5-1,NA,15,CASSLQTGGSYEQYF,TGCGCCAGCAGCTTGCAGACAGGAGGTTCCTACGAGCAGTACTTC
once,TRBJ2-3,TRBV12-3/TRBV12-4,NA,12,CASSFQRDTQYF,TGTGCCAGCAGTTTCCAGCGCGATACGCAGTATTTT
NA,TRBJ2-7,TRBV5-6,TRBD1,15,CASSLGQGVTYEQYF,TGTGCCAGCAGCCTGGGACAGGGGGTTACCTACGAGCAGTACTTC
NA,TRBJ1-4,TRBV2,NA,14,CASSEYPEGEKLFF,TGTGCCAGCAGTGAATACCCAGAGGGAGAAAAACTGTTTTTT
NA,TRBJ2-5,TRBV11-2,NA,15,CASSLARQAQETQYF,TGTGCCAGCAGCTTAGCCCGGCAGGCTCAAGAGACCCAGTACTTC
NA,TRBJ1-1,TRBV5-1,NA,13,CASSLDRNTEAFF,TGCGCCAGCAGCCTTGACAGGAACACTGAAGCTTTCTTT
NA,TRBJ2-7,TRBV3-1/TRBV3-2,NA,13,CASSQLQSNEQYF,TGTGCCAGCAGCCAACTCCAGTCAAACGAGCAGTACTTC
NA,TRBJ2-1,TRBV28,NA,16,CASSLYMLAAYNEQFF,TGTGCCAGCAGTTTATATATGCTAGCTGCCTACAATGAGCAGTTCTTC
NA,TRBJ2-1,TRBV7-8,TRBD2,16,CASSLVGGGAYNEQFF,TGTGCCAGCAGCTTAGTTGGCGGGGGGGCCTACAATGAGCAGTTCTTC
NA,TRBJ1-1,TRBV6-5,NA,14,CASSYGGANTEAFF,TGTGCCAGCAGTTACGGCGGGGCCAACACTGAAGCTTTCTTT
NA,TRBJ2-7,TRBV4-1,NA,15,CASKFVFHSGYEQYF,TGCGCCAGCAAGTTTGTTTTCCATTCGGGCTACGAGCAGTACTTC
NA,TRBJ2-2,TRBV11-2,NA,13,CASSLGALGELFF,TGTGCCAGCAGCTTAGGTGCGCTCGGGGAGCTGTTTTTT
NA,TRBJ1-1,TRBV5-4,TRBD1,14,CASSVEIQGTEAFF,TGTGCCAGCAGCGTAGAGATACAGGGGACTGAAGCTTTCTTT